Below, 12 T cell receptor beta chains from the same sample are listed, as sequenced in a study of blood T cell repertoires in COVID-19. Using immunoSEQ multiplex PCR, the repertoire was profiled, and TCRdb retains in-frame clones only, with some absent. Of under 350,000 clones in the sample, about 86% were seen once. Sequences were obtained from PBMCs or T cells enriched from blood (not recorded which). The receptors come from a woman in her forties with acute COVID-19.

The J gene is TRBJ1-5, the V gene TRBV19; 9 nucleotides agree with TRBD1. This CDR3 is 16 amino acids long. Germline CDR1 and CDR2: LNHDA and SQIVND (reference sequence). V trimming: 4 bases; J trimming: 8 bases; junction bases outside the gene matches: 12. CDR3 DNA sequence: TGTGCCAGTAGTACGGGGACAGGGAACATTGGAGAGCCCCAGCATTTT. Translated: CASSTGTGNIGEPQHF.

CDR3 coding DNA: TGTGCCAGCAGCAGACTAGCGGAGCAGTTCTTC. Translating gives CASSRLAEQFF. The rearrangement links TRBV7-9 to TRBJ2-1; 8 bases agree with TRBD2. V trimming: 5 bases; J trimming: 10 bases; junction bases outside the gene matches: 1. Germline CDR1 and CDR2: SEHNR and FQNEAQ (reference sequence). The CDR3 runs 11 residues. The full variable domain, rest sourced from reference TRBV7-9 and TRBJ2-1, is DTGVSQNPRHKITKRGQNVTFRCDPISEHNRLYWYRQTLGQGPEFLTYFQNEAQLEKSRLLSDRFSAERPKGSFSTLEIQRTEQGDSAMYLCASSRLAEQFFGPGTRLTVL.

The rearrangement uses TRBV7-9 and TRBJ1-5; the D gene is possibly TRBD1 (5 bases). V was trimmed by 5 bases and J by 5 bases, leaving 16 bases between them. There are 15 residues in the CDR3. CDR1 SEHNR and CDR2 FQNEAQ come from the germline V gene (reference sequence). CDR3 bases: TGTGCCAGCAGCCCGGTCGGACAAACTTATCAGCCCCAGCATTTT. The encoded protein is CASSPVGQTYQPQHF.

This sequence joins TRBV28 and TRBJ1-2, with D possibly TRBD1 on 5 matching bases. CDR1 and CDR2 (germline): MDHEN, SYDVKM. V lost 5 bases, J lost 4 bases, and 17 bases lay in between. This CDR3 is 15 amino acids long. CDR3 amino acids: CASSQPGLIIYGYTF. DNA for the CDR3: TGTGCCAGCAGTCAGCCGGGACTGATAATCTATGGCTACACCTTC.

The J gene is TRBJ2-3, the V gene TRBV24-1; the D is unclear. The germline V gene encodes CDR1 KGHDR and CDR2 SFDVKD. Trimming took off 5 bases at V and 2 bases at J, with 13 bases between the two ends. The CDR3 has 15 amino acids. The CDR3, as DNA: TGTGCCACCAGTGTAGTTTCCGACAACACAGATACGCAGTATTTT. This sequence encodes CATSVVSDNTDTQYF.

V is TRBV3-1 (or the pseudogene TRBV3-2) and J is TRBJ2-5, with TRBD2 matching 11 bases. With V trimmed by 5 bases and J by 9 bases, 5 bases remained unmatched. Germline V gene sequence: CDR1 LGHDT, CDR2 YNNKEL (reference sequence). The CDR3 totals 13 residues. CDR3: CASSLVSGGAQYF. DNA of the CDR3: TGTGCCAGCAGCTTAGTTAGCGGGGGGGCCCAGTACTTC.

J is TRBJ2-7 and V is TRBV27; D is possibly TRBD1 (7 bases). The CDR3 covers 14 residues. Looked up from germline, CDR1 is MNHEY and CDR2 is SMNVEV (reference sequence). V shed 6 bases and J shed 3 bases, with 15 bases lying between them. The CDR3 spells CASSPGAGGYEQYF. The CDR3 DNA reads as TGTGCCAGCAGCCCGGGGGCAGGGGGCTACGAGCAGTACTTC.

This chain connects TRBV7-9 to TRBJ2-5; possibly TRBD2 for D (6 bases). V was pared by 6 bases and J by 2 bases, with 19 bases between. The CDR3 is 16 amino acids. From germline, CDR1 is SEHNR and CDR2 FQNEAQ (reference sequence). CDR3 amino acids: CASRDYGRGPQETQYF. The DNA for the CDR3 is TGTGCCAGCAGGGACTATGGAAGGGGCCCACAAGAGACCCAGTACTTC.

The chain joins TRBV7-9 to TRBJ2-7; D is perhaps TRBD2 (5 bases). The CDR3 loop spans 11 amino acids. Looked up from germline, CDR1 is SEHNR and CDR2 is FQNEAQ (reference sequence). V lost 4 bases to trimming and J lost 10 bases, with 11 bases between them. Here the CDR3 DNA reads TGTGCCAGCAGCTCCCGGGAATATCAGTACTTC. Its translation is CASSSREYQYF.

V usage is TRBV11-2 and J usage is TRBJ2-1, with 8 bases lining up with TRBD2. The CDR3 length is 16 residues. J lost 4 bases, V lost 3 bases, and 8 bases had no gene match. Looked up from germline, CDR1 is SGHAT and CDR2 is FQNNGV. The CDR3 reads CASSFREGGPYNEQFF. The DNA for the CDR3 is TGTGCCAGCAGCTTCCGGGAGGGGGGGCCTTACAATGAGCAGTTCTTC. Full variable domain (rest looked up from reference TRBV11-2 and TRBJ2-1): EAGVAQSPRYKIIEKRQSVAFWCNPISGHATLYWYQQILGQGPKLLIQFQNNGVVDDSQLPKDRFSAERLKGVDSTLKIQPAKLEDSAVYLCASSFREGGPYNEQFFGPGTRLTVL.

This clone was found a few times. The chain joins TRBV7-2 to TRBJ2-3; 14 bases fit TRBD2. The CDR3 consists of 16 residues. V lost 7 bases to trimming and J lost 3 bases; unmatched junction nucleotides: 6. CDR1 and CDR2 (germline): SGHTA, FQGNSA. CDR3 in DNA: TGTGCCAGCACCTCGACTAGCGGGGGGGTGACAGATACGCAGTATTTT. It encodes CASTSTSGGVTDTQYF. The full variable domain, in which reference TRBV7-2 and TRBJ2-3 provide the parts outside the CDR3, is GAGVSQSPSNKVTEKGKDVELRCDPISGHTALYWYRQSLGQGLEFLIYFQGNSAPDKSGLPSDRFSAERTGGSVSTLTIQRTQQEDSAVYLCASTSTSGGVTDTQYFGPGTRLTVL.

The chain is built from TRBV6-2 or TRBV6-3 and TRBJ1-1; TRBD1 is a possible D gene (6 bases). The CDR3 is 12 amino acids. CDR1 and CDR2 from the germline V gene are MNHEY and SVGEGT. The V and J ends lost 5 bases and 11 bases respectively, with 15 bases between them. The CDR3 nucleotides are TGTGCCAGCAGTCCAGACAGGTTCTCGGCTTTCTTT. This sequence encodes CASSPDRFSAFF.